The 2 T cell receptor beta chains below come from one sample, sequenced in a study of CD8 T cells in Susac syndrome. RNA amounts of roughly 0.45 to 1 ug underwent reverse transcription with random hexamers. MiXCR, applied by TCRdb to the immunoSEQ multiplex PCR reads, yields one record per CDR3 protein. The profile shows around 110,000 distinct CDR3 sequences, approximately 94% of them singletons. Sample: CD8+ T cells from PBMCs. Receptors were obtained from a human donor with Susac syndrome.

This sequence joins TRBV5-4 and TRBJ2-1, with 7 positions matching TRBD2. This CDR3 is built from 12 residues. Trimming cost V 0 bases and J 9 bases; bases outside gene matches: 0. Germline V CDR1 and CDR2: SGHNT, YYREEE (reference sequence). CDR3 sequence reads: CASSLVAGEQFF. CDR3 DNA: TGTGCCAGCAGCTTGGTAGCGGGTGAGCAGTTCTTC.

In its sample, this clonotype was seen once. The chain links TRBV20-1 to TRBJ2-1; 10 bases map to TRBD2. CDR3 size: 14 residues. Germline V lookup: CDR1 DFQATT, CDR2 SNEGSKA (reference sequence). This chain's CDR3 is CSPKWLAGGNEQFF. DNA of the CDR3: TGCAGCCCCAAATGGTTAGCGGGGGGAAATGAGCAGTTCTTC.